Shown below are 22 T cell receptor beta chains from a single sample sequenced in a study of blood T cell repertoires in COVID-19. Generated by immunoSEQ multiplex PCR, the TCRdb table keeps only in-frame clones and is missing some. In the table there are approximately 230,000 clones, roughly 80% of which are singletons. Sample: peripheral blood. The receptors were gathered from a man older than 75 with acute or convalescent COVID-19.

This clone was counted a single time. The gene calls are TRBV7-2 and TRBJ2-1; 8 positions agree with TRBD2. In germline, CDR1 is SGHTA, CDR2 FQGNSA. The CDR3 is made up of 15 amino acids. V dropped 4 bases and J dropped 6; count of bases not matched to a gene: 8. In DNA form, the CDR3 reads TGTGCCAGCAGCTCCGATCGGGGGGGCTTCAATGAGCAGTTCTTC. Translated: CASSSDRGGFNEQFF. The variable domain in full, completed from reference TRBV7-2 and TRBJ2-1, reads GAGVSQSPSNKVTEKGKDVELRCDPISGHTALYWYRQSLGQGLEFLIYFQGNSAPDKSGLPSDRFSAERTGGSVSTLTIQRTQQEDSAVYLCASSSDRGGFNEQFFGPGTRLTVL.

The chain employs TRBV14 and TRBJ1-3; unclear D gene. Germline values: CDR1 SGHDN, CDR2 FVKESK. Trimming shortened V by 1 base and J by 4 bases, and 20 bases separated the two germline ends. This CDR3 contains 18 residues. CDR3 sequence reads: CASSQGAGTRQTGNTIYF. In DNA form, the CDR3 reads TGTGCCAGCAGCCAAGGGGCGGGAACCCGCCAGACGGGAAACACCATATATTTT.

This clone was observed a few times. CDR3 nucleotides: TGTGCCACCAGTGACCCCGGACAGGGACATGGCTACACCTTC. Translating it yields CATSDPGQGHGYTF. This sequence joins TRBV24-1 and TRBJ1-2; 8 nucleotides agree with TRBD1. Germline values: CDR1 KGHDR, CDR2 SFDVKD. Trimming at V came to 4 bases and at J to 6 bases, leaving 6 bases not matched to a gene. This CDR3 contains 14 residues.

The rearrangement links TRBV28 to TRBJ1-4; perhaps TRBD1 as D (6 bases). This CDR3 region has 14 residues. V lost 8 bases to trimming and J lost 0 bases, with 10 bases between them. The germline gives CDR1 MDHEN, CDR2 SYDVKM. Here the CDR3 DNA reads TGTGCCAGCGGGGGCGGCGCAACTAATGAAAAACTGTTTTTT. Translating gives CASGGGATNEKLFF.

The V and J genes are TRBV5-1 and TRBJ2-1; D perhaps matches TRBD1 (6 bases). Germline CDR1 SGHRS, CDR2 YFSETQ. This CDR3 contains 11 residues. V lost 3 bases and J 11 bases, leaving 9 bases between the germline ends. CDR3 residues: CASSSTGQQFF. CDR3 nucleotide sequence: TGCGCCAGCAGCTCGACAGGCCAGCAGTTCTTC.

This chain uses TRBV5-1 with TRBJ1-1; no reliable D call. There are 15 residues in the CDR3. Trimming took off 2 bases at V and 0 bases at J, with 11 bases between the two ends. Germline assignment: CDR1 SGHRS and CDR2 YFSETQ. DNA of the CDR3: TGCGCCAGCAGCTTATCGGACTGGATGAACACTGAAGCTTTCTTT. The encoded protein is CASSLSDWMNTEAFF.

The rearrangement joins TRBV27 to TRBJ1-1; D call uncertain. This CDR3 is 13 amino acids long. Germline lookup yields CDR1 MNHEY and CDR2 SMNVEV (reference sequence). V was trimmed by 3 bases and J by 6 bases, leaving 11 bases between them. In DNA form, the CDR3 reads TGTGCCAGCAGTTTCCTCTTTGACTCTGAAGCTTTCTTT. Its protein product is CASSFLFDSEAFF.

The chain employs TRBV28 and TRBJ2-3; a possible D gene is TRBD1 (6 bases). This CDR3 has 14 residues. CDR1 and CDR2 (germline): MDHEN, SYDVKM. Trimming pared 3 bases from V and 2 bases from J, leaving 9 bases between. CDR3 in amino acids: CASSLQGPTDTQYF. CDR3 nucleotide sequence: TGTGCCAGCAGTTTGCAGGGGCCCACAGATACGCAGTATTTT.

The V and J genes are TRBV18 and TRBJ1-4; 8 bases are shared with TRBD1. This CDR3 is built from 15 residues. Germline-derived CDR1 and CDR2 are KGHSH and LQKENI. V lost 0 bases, J lost 8 bases, and 5 bases stayed unmatched. Here the CDR3 reads CASSPPSGGGEKLFF. In nucleotides, the CDR3 is TGTGCCAGCTCACCACCTTCAGGGGGCGGCGAAAAACTGTTTTTT.

This clone was detected once. The chain is built from TRBV18 and TRBJ1-5; 11 bases fit TRBD1. Germline-derived CDR1 and CDR2 are KGHSH and LQKENI. CDR3 length equals 17 residues. With 1 base clipped from V and 5 bases from J, the junction kept 7 bases outside the gene matches. The CDR3 nucleotides read TGTGCCAGCTCACCACTGGGGACAGGGGGAAGAGATCAGCCCCAGCATTTT. Residues: CASSPLGTGGRDQPQHF.

The gene calls are TRBV23-1 and TRBJ1-5; 9 bases fit TRBD1. TRBV23-1 is an ORF for which the function is uncertain. V was pared by 1 base and J by 0 bases, with 19 bases of the junction left unmatched. This CDR3 has 22 residues. CDR3 nucleotide sequence: TGCGCCAGCAGTCAATTAAACTTAGGGTTCCGGGACAGGGTCCTTAGCAATCAGCCCCAGCATTTT. Amino acid sequence: CASSQLNLGFRDRVLSNQPQHF.

The chain is built from TRBV18 and TRBJ2-1, with 8 positions matching TRBD2. Trimming took 4 bases from V and 4 from J; bases not matched to a gene: 3. Germline assignment: CDR1 KGHSH and CDR2 LQKENI. This CDR3 spans 14 amino acids. The CDR3: CASSRAGEYNEQFF. The CDR3 region has the DNA TGTGCCAGCTCACGAGCGGGGGAGTACAATGAGCAGTTCTTC.

The V and J genes are TRBV18 and TRBJ1-1, with 7 bases that match TRBD1. After removal of 3 bases from V and 4 bases from J, the junction contained 8 bases not matched to a gene. This CDR3 has 15 amino acids. CDR1 and CDR2 from the germline V gene are KGHSH and LQKENI. DNA for the CDR3: TGTGCCAGCTCACCCGCGACAGGGATAGGCACTGAAGCTTTCTTT. This gives the protein CASSPATGIGTEAFF.

V gene TRBV5-1 combines with J gene TRBJ2-7; 9 bases fit TRBD1. The CDR3 length is 12 residues. CDR1 and CDR2 from the germline V gene are SGHRS and YFSETQ. J lost 8 bases, V lost 5 bases, and 5 bases had no gene match. The CDR3 DNA reads TGCGCCAGCAGAACCGGGACAGGGAAGCAGTACTTC. It is translated as CASRTGTGKQYF.

V is TRBV3-1 (or the pseudogene TRBV3-2) and J is TRBJ2-5; 10 bases align to TRBD1. Germline CDR1 and CDR2: LGHDT and YNNKEL (reference sequence). The trim removed 4 bases at V and 2 bases at J, leaving 10 bases unmatched. The CDR3 runs 17 residues. CDR3 DNA sequence: TGTGCCAGCAGCCCCGGGACAGGGGTCTTGGGGCAAGAGACCCAGTACTTC. It yields the protein CASSPGTGVLGQETQYF.

The CDR3 loop reads CASSSRLRGSSISNQPQHF. The CDR3 DNA is TGTGCCAGCAGCTCTAGGCTCAGGGGATCTTCGATAAGCAATCAGCCCCAGCATTTT. The V call is TRBV7-7, the J call TRBJ1-5; perhaps TRBD1 as D (6 bases). The CDR3 runs 19 residues. Germline V gene lookup returns CDR1 SSHAT and CDR2 FNYEAQ (reference sequence). Trimming took off 4 bases at V and 1 base at J, with 23 bases between the two ends.

The chain recombines TRBV21-1 with TRBJ2-7; the D call TRBD1 from the table was never checked on the DNA. TRBV21-1 is a pseudogene segment. The CDR3 contains 14 residues. The CDR3 DNA reads TGTGCCAGGGACGGGACAGGGGGCGACTACGAGCAGTACTTC. This translates into CARDGTGGDYEQYF.

The rearrangement uses TRBV11-2 and TRBJ2-3; 14 bases fit TRBD2. Trimming removed 5 bases from V and 2 bases from J; junction bases left unmatched: 3. Germline V lookup: CDR1 SGHAT, CDR2 FQNNGV. CDR3 length: 16 amino acids. The DNA for the CDR3 is TGTGCCAGCAGCCGGACTAGCGGGGGGTACACAGATACGCAGTATTTT. Encoded protein: CASSRTSGGYTDTQYF.

This clone has just one count. The CDR3 is CATSRGASTDTQYF. CDR3 bases: TGTGCCACCAGCAGAGGGGCGTCAACAGATACGCAGTATTTT. The chain links TRBV15 to TRBJ2-3; D is unresolved. Trimming removed 1 base at V and 3 bases at J, with 8 bases between. Germline V CDR1 and CDR2: LNHNV, YYDKDF (reference sequence). There are 14 residues in the CDR3.

The chain links TRBV27 to TRBJ2-7; 7 bases are shared with TRBD1. CDR3 length: 15 residues. Germline loops: CDR1 MNHEY, CDR2 SMNVEV (reference sequence). V gave up 5 bases and J gave up 2 bases; unmatched junction bases: 9. CDR3 DNA: TGTGCCAGCAGTATGGACAGGCGCCCCACCTACGAGCAGTACTTC. As protein: CASSMDRRPTYEQYF.

This clone occurred a few times. The CDR3, as DNA: TGTGCCAGCAGCCAAGGTGGGGCGGGGTACGAGCAGTACTTC. Protein: CASSQGGAGYEQYF. The J gene is TRBJ2-7, the V gene TRBV4-2, with D possibly TRBD2 on 6 matching bases. Germline V lookup: CDR1 LGHNA, CDR2 YNFKEQ. V was shortened by 1 base and J by 4 bases, with 11 bases between the two germline ends. The CDR3 sequence is 14 residues long.

The rearrangement joins TRBV4-1 to TRBJ2-7; 10 nucleotides agree with TRBD1. Germline V gene lookup returns CDR1 MGHRA and CDR2 YSYEKL. The CDR3 is 16 amino acids. After removal of 3 bases from V and 4 bases from J, the junction contained 9 bases not matched to a gene. CDR3 coding DNA: TGCGCCAGCAGCCAGTTAGAGTGGACAGGGGGTTACGAGCAGTACTTC. Amino acids: CASSQLEWTGGYEQYF.